A single sample is the source of the 15 T cell receptor beta chains below, sequenced in a study of blood T cell repertoires in COVID-19. Profiled with immunoSEQ multiplex PCR; TCRdb holds only in-frame clones, not every one. The repertoire includes about 180,000 clones, 89% of them detected once, and 2% to 2.5% sits in the top ten. Sequencing was done on a sample of PBMCs or T cells enriched from blood (not recorded which). The receptors stem from a woman aged 40 to 50 with acute COVID-19.

The rearrangement joins TRBV19 to TRBJ2-6; D is uncertain. The CDR3 consists of 14 residues. V lost 7 bases and J lost 2, with 9 bases in between. CDR1 LNHDA and CDR2 SQIVND come from the germline V gene (reference sequence). Here the CDR3 reads CASTLSPGANVLTF. CDR3 nucleotides: TGTGCCAGTACCCTATCCCCTGGGGCCAACGTCCTGACTTTC.

This chain joins TRBV12-3 or TRBV12-4 and TRBJ2-7; no definite D call. The CDR3 sequence is 12 residues long. Trimming removed 4 bases at V and 0 bases at J, with 4 bases between. CDR3 loop: CASSSSSYEQYF. CDR3 nucleotide sequence: TGTGCCAGCAGTTCTAGCTCCTACGAGCAGTACTTC.

This chain connects TRBV5-6 to TRBJ2-7; D might be TRBD2 (6 bases). Germline V lookup: CDR1 SGHDT, CDR2 YYEEEE. Trimming left V 0 bases short and J 4 bases short, with 11 bases between. The length of the CDR3 is 14 residues. CDR3 coding DNA: TGTGCCAGCAGCTTGGCGTCGGGAGTGTACGAGCAGTACTTC. This translates into CASSLASGVYEQYF.

The V gene is TRBV4-3, the J gene TRBJ2-7, with 10 bases fitting TRBD2. The CDR3 length is 16 residues. V was pared by 0 bases and J by 4 bases, with 6 bases of the junction left unmatched. The V gene's germline CDR1 is LGHNA and CDR2 YSLEER. DNA of the CDR3: TGCGCCAGCAGCCAAGATCTTGTAGCGGGAGGTTACGAGCAGTACTTC. This sequence encodes CASSQDLVAGGYEQYF.

V and J are TRBV7-9 and TRBJ1-6, with D unclear. Trimming left V 1 base short and J 7 bases short, with 5 bases between. CDR1 is SEHNR and CDR2 is FQNEAQ in the germline V gene (reference sequence). The CDR3 has 13 residues. The CDR3 DNA reads TGTGCCAGCAGCTTAGGAGGGAATTCACCCCTCCACTTT. Encoded protein: CASSLGGNSPLHF.

V is TRBV6-5 and J is TRBJ1-6; D might be TRBD1 (6 bases). The V end lost 7 bases, the J end lost 7 bases, and 14 bases lay between the germline ends. The CDR3 is 14 residues long. Germline CDR1 reads MNHEY; CDR2 reads SVGAGI. The CDR3 DNA reads as TGTGCCAGCATGGAAACAGGGAAAAATTCACCCCTCCACTTT. The encoded protein is CASMETGKNSPLHF.

The chain joins TRBV30 to TRBJ1-4, with a possible D match to TRBD1 (5 bases). The CDR3 sequence is 13 residues long. Germline V gene lookup returns CDR1 GTSNPN and CDR2 SVGIG (reference sequence). The DNA of the CDR3 is TGTGCGGGGGGGTACGGAGGCCTTGAAAAACTGTTTTTT. Residues: CAGGYGGLEKLFF.

The chain links TRBV7-3 to TRBJ2-2, with 7 bases that match TRBD1. The ends lost 5 bases at V and 5 bases at J; junction bases unmatched: 5. Germline CDR1 and CDR2: SGHTA and FQGTGA. This CDR3 spans 14 amino acids. The CDR3 reads CASSQTGSTGELFF. Written as DNA, the CDR3 is TGTGCCAGCAGCCAGACAGGGTCTACCGGGGAGCTGTTTTTT.

This chain links TRBV28 with TRBJ1-1; D not certain. V was cut by 4 bases and J by 8 bases, with 17 bases left in between. Germline CDR1 is MDHEN and CDR2 is SYDVKM. CDR3 length: 14 amino acids. The CDR3 bases are TGTGCCAGCAGTTCCTCGGGGAGTCGTCACGAAGCTTTCTTT. The encoded protein is CASSSSGSRHEAFF.

The rearrangement uses TRBV30 and TRBJ1-1; D gene uncertain. The CDR3 has 13 residues. V gave up 3 bases and J gave up 10 bases, with 18 bases separating them. Germline lookup yields CDR1 GTSNPN and CDR2 SVGIG (reference sequence). This CDR3 reads CAWREVGGEGAFF. CDR3 coding DNA: TGTGCCTGGAGGGAAGTGGGCGGGGAGGGAGCTTTCTTT.

The chain combines TRBV7-8 with TRBJ2-7, with 7 positions matching TRBD1. The V segment lost 2 bases and the J segment 1 base; nucleotides outside the gene matches: 8. The CDR3 contains 16 residues. Per germline, CDR1 SGHVS and CDR2 FQNEAQ. The DNA of the CDR3 is TGTGCCAGCAGCTTATTCACAGGACAGGAGTCCTACGAGCAGTACTTC. Translated: CASSLFTGQESYEQYF.

The chain recombines TRBV2 with TRBJ1-6; 7 bases line up with TRBD1. With V trimmed by 4 bases and J by 2 bases, 2 bases remained unmatched. Germline CDR1 is SNHLY and CDR2 is FYNNEI. The CDR3 runs 15 residues. CDR3 in DNA: TGTGCCAGCAGTGTGCAGGGGGCCTATAATTCACCCCTCCACTTT. Encoded protein: CASSVQGAYNSPLHF.

The J gene is TRBJ1-4, the V gene TRBV5-1; 7 bases match TRBD1. Trimming cost V 0 bases and J 4 bases; bases outside gene matches: 3. Germline CDR1 reads SGHRS; CDR2 reads YFSETQ. The CDR3 has 15 amino acids. The CDR3 region is CASSLAGQLNEKLFF. The CDR3 DNA sequence: TGCGCCAGCAGCTTGGCGGGACAGCTTAATGAAAAACTGTTTTTT.

The chain couples TRBV10-3 to TRBJ2-4; D is uncertain. V gave up 6 bases and J gave up 0 bases, with 12 bases separating them. This CDR3 region has 15 residues. CDR1 and CDR2 from the germline V gene are ENHRY and SYGVKD. The CDR3 DNA reads TGTGCCATCAGCCCCGACACAGAAGCCAAAAACATTCAGTACTTC. Its protein is CAISPDTEAKNIQYF.

In the case of this clone: Other DNA sequences in the same sample also yield this CDR3. The CDR3 here is CASSPGLAGLNEQFF. DNA for the CDR3: TGTGCCAGCAGCCCGGGACTAGCGGGACTCAATGAGCAGTTCTTC. The rearrangement links TRBV11-2 to TRBJ2-1, with 13 bases that match TRBD2. V dropped 5 bases and J dropped 6; count of bases not matched to a gene: 4. The germline CDR1 and CDR2 sequences are SGHAT and FQNNGV. CDR3 length equals 15 residues.